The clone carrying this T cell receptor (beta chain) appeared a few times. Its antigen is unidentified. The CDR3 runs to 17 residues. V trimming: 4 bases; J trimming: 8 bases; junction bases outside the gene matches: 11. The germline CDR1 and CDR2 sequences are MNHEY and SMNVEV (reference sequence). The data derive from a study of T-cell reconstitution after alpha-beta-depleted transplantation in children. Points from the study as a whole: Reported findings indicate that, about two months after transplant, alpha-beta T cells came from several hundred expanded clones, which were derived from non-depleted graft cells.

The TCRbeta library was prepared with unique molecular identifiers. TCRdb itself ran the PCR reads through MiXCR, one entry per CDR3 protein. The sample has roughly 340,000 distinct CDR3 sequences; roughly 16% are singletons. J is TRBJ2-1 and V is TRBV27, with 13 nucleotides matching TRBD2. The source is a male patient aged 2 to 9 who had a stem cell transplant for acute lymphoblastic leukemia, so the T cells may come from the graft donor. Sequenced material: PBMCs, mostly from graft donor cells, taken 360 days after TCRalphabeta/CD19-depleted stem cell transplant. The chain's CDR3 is CASSSRLAGGPWDEQFF. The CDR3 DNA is TGTGCCAGCAGTTCAAGACTAGCGGGAGGCCCATGGGATGAGCAGTTCTTC.